Shown below are 30 T cell receptor beta chains from a single sample sequenced in a study of blood T cell repertoires in COVID-19. Sequencing used immunoSEQ multiplex PCR; TCRdb keeps in-frame clones, though not all of them. The data contain 300,000 or so clones, 87% of them seen just once; the ten biggest clones take up about 1.6%. The sample comprised peripheral blood. The source is a middle-aged woman who had recovered from COVID-19.

The chain links TRBV10-3 to TRBJ2-3; TRBD2 matches at 7 bases. Germline V gene sequence: CDR1 ENHRY, CDR2 SYGVKD. This CDR3 region has 15 residues. The ends lost 5 bases at V and 0 bases at J; junction bases unmatched: 5. The CDR3 DNA reads as TGTGCCATCAGTTTGACTAGCTTGAGCACAGATACGCAGTATTTT. This encodes CAISLTSLSTDTQYF.

The gene calls are TRBV4-2 and TRBJ2-3, with TRBD1 matching 8 bases. The CDR3 has 16 amino acids. The V gene's germline CDR1 is LGHNA and CDR2 YNFKEQ. Trimming took 4 bases from V and 8 from J; bases not matched to a gene: 14. CDR3 nucleotides: TGTGCCAGCAGCCCACAGGGGGGCCGCCGAGGGGCTACGCAGTATTTT. Residues: CASSPQGGRRGATQYF.

The J gene is TRBJ2-7, the V gene TRBV5-6; D might be TRBD1 (6 bases). CDR3 length equals 14 residues. Germline V CDR1 and CDR2: SGHDT, YYEEEE. The V and J ends lost 0 bases and 6 bases respectively, with 13 bases between them. The CDR3 loop reads CASSLGPRGGEQYF. The CDR3 DNA sequence: TGTGCCAGCAGCTTGGGGCCCAGAGGGGGCGAGCAGTACTTC.

The J gene is TRBJ1-1, the V gene TRBV18; weak D call: TRBD1 (6 bases). The CDR3 has 15 amino acids. Germline CDR1 and CDR2: KGHSH and LQKENI. The V gene lost 3 bases and the J gene lost 1 base, with 12 bases spanning the gap. CDR3 DNA: TGTGCCAGCTCACCGACAGGACGGGGGAACACTGAAGCTTTCTTT. As protein: CASSPTGRGNTEAFF.

This chain connects TRBV27 to TRBJ1-5; D call uncertain. The germline CDR1 and CDR2 sequences are MNHEY and SMNVEV (reference sequence). V shed 1 base and J shed 7 bases, with 11 bases lying between them. The CDR3 contains 14 residues. In DNA, the CDR3 is TGTGCCAGCAGTTTATTCGAGGGTGAACAGCCCCAGCATTTT. The encoded protein is CASSLFEGEQPQHF.

This clone was counted a single time. V is TRBV7-9 and J is TRBJ1-5, with TRBD1 identical over 8 bases. The CDR3 runs to 13 residues. The ends lost 10 bases at V and 5 bases at J; junction bases unmatched: 7. CDR1 is SEHNR, CDR2 FQNEAQ, per germline (reference sequence). This chain's CDR3 is CATTGGSHQPQHF. Written as DNA, the CDR3 is TGTGCCACCACAGGGGGTTCTCATCAGCCCCAGCATTTT. The whole variable domain, remainder taken from reference TRBV7-9 and TRBJ1-5, is DTGVSQNPRHKITKRGQNVTFRCDPISEHNRLYWYRQTLGQGPEFLTYFQNEAQLEKSRLLSDRFSAERPKGSFSTLEIQRTEQGDSAMYLCATTGGSHQPQHFGDGTRLSIL.

This clone was observed a few times. J is TRBJ2-3 and V is TRBV18; D is ambiguous. Germline CDR1 reads KGHSH; CDR2 reads LQKENI. The CDR3 spans 13 residues. V lost 2 bases, J lost 3 bases, and 6 bases lay in between. CDR3 region: CASSPFPTDTQYF. In nucleotides, the CDR3 is TGTGCCAGCTCACCATTCCCGACAGATACGCAGTATTTT.

This chain uses TRBV5-1 with TRBJ2-2, with TRBD1 identical over 10 bases. Germline V gene lookup returns CDR1 SGHRS and CDR2 YFSETQ. The CDR3 has 16 residues. Trimming cost V 4 bases and J 6 bases; bases outside gene matches: 9. The CDR3 reads CASSQGRTGGAGELFF. DNA of the CDR3: TGCGCCAGCAGCCAAGGGAGGACAGGGGGAGCCGGGGAGCTGTTTTTT.

CDR3 nucleotide sequence: TGTGCCAGCAGTTGGACAGAACAAGAGACCCAGTACTTC. It encodes CASSWTEQETQYF. This chain joins TRBV2 and TRBJ2-5, with D tentatively TRBD1 (6 bases). V was shortened by 5 bases and J by 2 bases, with 9 bases between the two germline ends. This CDR3 region has 13 residues. Germline loops: CDR1 SNHLY, CDR2 FYNNEI.

The chain uses TRBV15 and TRBJ1-2, with D uncertain. V shed 4 bases and J shed 8 bases, with 20 bases lying between them. The germline V gene has CDR1 LNHNV and CDR2 YYDKDF (reference sequence). The CDR3 is 15 amino acids. The CDR3 region is CATSTYGLNYWGYTF. CDR3 in DNA: TGTGCCACCAGCACCTACGGACTGAATTATTGGGGCTACACCTTC.

The chain has TRBV24-1 and TRBJ2-2; 7 nucleotides line up with TRBD1. V gave up 3 bases and J gave up 1 base; unmatched junction bases: 4. Looked up from germline, CDR1 is KGHDR and CDR2 is SFDVKD. The CDR3 is 16 amino acids. CDR3 region: CATSDAGTENTGELFF. CDR3 DNA: TGTGCCACCAGTGATGCCGGGACAGAGAACACCGGGGAGCTGTTTTTT.

This clone came up a few times. The CDR3 DNA is TGTGCCAGCAAGGGCAGGGCGCATGGCTACACCTTC. Encoded protein: CASKGRAHGYTF. This rearrangement joins TRBV25-1 to TRBJ1-2; weak D call: TRBD1 (5 bases). Germline-derived CDR1 and CDR2 are MGHDK and SYGVNS. The CDR3 consists of 12 residues. V lost 7 bases to trimming and J lost 6 bases, with 12 bases between them.

The rearrangement links TRBV3-1 (or the pseudogene TRBV3-2) to TRBJ2-3, with D perhaps matching TRBD2 (7 bases). The V gene lost 4 bases and the J gene lost 2 bases, with 19 bases spanning the gap. The CDR3 is made up of 17 amino acids. Germline CDR1 reads LGHDT; CDR2 reads YNNKEL (reference sequence). The CDR3, as DNA: TGTGCCAGCAGCCGCGAAAGAGGGGGGGATCCCACAGATACGCAGTATTTT. This encodes CASSRERGGDPTDTQYF.

This clone was picked up one time. The V gene is TRBV10-2, the J gene TRBJ2-2, with D possibly being TRBD1 (5 bases). The CDR3 contains 16 residues. CDR1 and CDR2 (germline): WSHSY, SAAADI. V was cut by 6 bases and J by 1 base, with 15 bases left in between. CDR3 sequence (DNA): TGCGCCAGCAGACACCTTTGGGGCAAGAACACCGGGGAGCTGTTTTTT. Its translation is CASRHLWGKNTGELFF.

This clone showed up just once. This rearrangement joins TRBV9 to TRBJ1-4; TRBD1 aligns across 7 bases. Germline CDR1 and CDR2: SGDLS and YYNGEE. V gave up 0 bases and J gave up 4 bases; unmatched junction bases: 6. The CDR3 extends over 16 amino acids. The CDR3 loop reads CASSVGGGAGNEKLFF. Here the CDR3 DNA reads TGTGCCAGCAGCGTAGGAGGGGGCGCAGGTAATGAAAAACTGTTTTTT.

The rearrangement joins TRBV2 to TRBJ1-2; a weak D match, TRBD1 (5 bases). Deletions cut 2 bases from V and 2 bases from J, with 9 bases between. Germline CDR1 and CDR2: SNHLY and FYNNEI. The CDR3 length is 14 residues. CDR3 amino acids: CASSELGGNYGYTF. CDR3 DNA: TGTGCCAGCAGTGAATTGGGGGGGAACTATGGCTACACCTTC.

The J gene is TRBJ2-5, the V gene TRBV28, with 7 positions matching TRBD2. V lost 8 bases and J lost 4; bases outside the gene matches: 7. The CDR3 runs to 13 residues. Germline values: CDR1 MDHEN, CDR2 SYDVKM. The CDR3 DNA is TGTGCCAGCGGCCTCGGGGGGACAGAGACCCAGTACTTC. This codes for CASGLGGTETQYF. The full variable domain, completed using reference TRBV28 and TRBJ2-5, is DVKVTQSSRYLVKRTGEKVFLECVQDMDHENMFWYRQDPGLGLRLIYFSYDVKMKEKGDIPEGYSVSREKKERFSLILESASTNQTSMYLCASGLGGTETQYFGPGTRLLVL.

The V gene is TRBV10-1, the J gene TRBJ2-3; TRBD2 agrees at 10 bases. V was clipped by 3 bases and J by 6 bases; unmatched bases: 6. The CDR3 contains 15 residues. CDR1 is WNHNN, CDR2 SYGVQD, per germline (reference sequence). The CDR3 loop reads CASSDPAGGRDTQYF. CDR3 coding DNA: TGCGCCAGCAGTGACCCAGCGGGGGGGCGGGATACGCAGTATTTT.

The V call is TRBV5-6, the J call TRBJ2-5; 7 positions agree with TRBD2. CDR1 is SGHDT, CDR2 YYEEEE, per germline. The CDR3 is 16 residues long. The V segment lost 3 bases and the J segment 2 bases; nucleotides outside the gene matches: 10. CDR3 protein: CASSSPNGGGQETQYF. Here the CDR3 DNA reads TGTGCCAGCAGCTCCCCCAATGGCGGGGGACAAGAGACCCAGTACTTC.

V gene TRBV7-3 combines with J gene TRBJ1-4; D might be TRBD1 (6 bases). V lost 5 bases and J lost 6, with 13 bases in between. The CDR3 covers 14 residues. The germline V gene encodes CDR1 SGHTA and CDR2 FQGTGA. The CDR3 spells CASSLDRSDEKLFF. The DNA of the CDR3 is TGTGCCAGCAGCCTGGACAGATCTGATGAAAAACTGTTTTTT.

This chain joins TRBV7-9 and TRBJ1-2; 8 bases match TRBD1. This CDR3 spans 11 amino acids. Germline values: CDR1 SEHNR, CDR2 FQNEAQ (reference sequence). After removal of 5 bases from V and 10 bases from J, the junction contained 3 bases not matched to a gene. The CDR3 DNA reads TGTGCCAGCAGCCAGGGGGCGGACTACACCTTC. This codes for CASSQGADYTF.

The rearrangement uses TRBV7-9 and TRBJ1-1; D not certain. CDR1 SEHNR and CDR2 FQNEAQ come from the germline V gene (reference sequence). Trimming removed 3 bases at V and 5 bases at J, with 10 bases between. CDR3 length: 13 residues. The CDR3 region is CASSFNSGTEAFF. DNA for the CDR3: TGTGCCAGCAGCTTTAATTCGGGGACTGAAGCTTTCTTT.

The chain employs TRBV3-1 (or the pseudogene TRBV3-2) and TRBJ2-7; 7 bases are shared with TRBD1. The germline gives CDR1 LGHDT, CDR2 YNNKEL (reference sequence). The CDR3 is 14 amino acids. V was pared by 0 bases and J by 5 bases, with 4 bases of the junction left unmatched. CDR3 sequence (DNA): TGTGCCAGCAGCCAAGAAAACAGGGGAAACGAGCAGTACTTC. Translation: CASSQENRGNEQYF.

J is TRBJ2-2 and V is TRBV19; possible D gene TRBD1, 6 bases. The length of the CDR3 is 16 residues. The V end lost 0 bases, the J end lost 6 bases, and 14 bases lay between the germline ends. CDR1 is LNHDA and CDR2 is SQIVND in the germline V gene (reference sequence). CDR3 residues: CASSIEYPGVPGELFF. DNA for the CDR3: TGTGCCAGTAGTATAGAATACCCAGGGGTTCCCGGGGAGCTGTTTTTT.

The chain uses TRBV6-5 and TRBJ2-2; 7 bases are a match to TRBD1. CDR1 is MNHEY and CDR2 is SVGAGI in the germline V gene. J lost 4 bases, V lost 5 bases, and 7 bases had no gene match. The CDR3 is 15 amino acids. The CDR3 reads CASSTGQVVTGELFF. As DNA, the CDR3 is TGTGCCAGCAGTACTGGACAGGTAGTCACCGGGGAGCTGTTTTTT.

This clone appeared a few times. A read error may produce the germline difference seen at one junction end. V usage is TRBV7-7 and J usage is TRBJ2-5; 10 bases agree with TRBD2. Germline V gives CDR1 SSHAT, CDR2 FNYEAQ (reference sequence). The CDR3 consists of 16 residues. The CDR3, as DNA: TGTGCTAGCAGCTCACTTCTCAGCGGGGGGGCGGAGACCCAGTACTTC. It translates to CASSSLLSGGAETQYF.

The CDR3 sequence: CASSSTPLAGGPGETQYF. The CDR3 nucleotides read TGCGCCAGCAGCTCGACGCCGCTAGCGGGGGGGCCGGGGGAGACCCAGTACTTC. V and J are TRBV5-1 and TRBJ2-5, with 12 bases aligning to TRBD2. After removal of 3 bases from V and 5 bases from J, the junction contained 14 bases not matched to a gene. Germline CDR1 SGHRS, CDR2 YFSETQ. This CDR3 has 18 residues.

The rearrangement joins TRBV11-2 to TRBJ2-5; D is perhaps TRBD2 (5 bases). Germline lookup yields CDR1 SGHAT and CDR2 FQNNGV. V was shortened by 1 base and J by 5 bases, with 11 bases between the two germline ends. This CDR3 is 14 amino acids long. DNA for the CDR3: TGTGCCAGCAGCTTAGTTGTTGGCGGGGAGACCCAGTACTTC. This encodes CASSLVVGGETQYF.

This chain joins TRBV3-1 (or the pseudogene TRBV3-2) and TRBJ1-1, with TRBD1 matching 7 bases. This CDR3 contains 13 residues. J lost 0 bases, V lost 8 bases, and 3 bases had no gene match. Germline V CDR1 and CDR2: LGHDT, YNNKEL (reference sequence). CDR3 sequence (DNA): TGTGCCAGCGGAGACAGGGTGAACACTGAAGCTTTCTTT. Amino acid sequence: CASGDRVNTEAFF.

The genes are TRBV5-4 and TRBJ2-6; tentative D call: TRBD2 (5 bases). Per the germline V gene, CDR1 is SGHNT and CDR2 is YYREEE (reference sequence). Trimming took off 4 bases at V and 2 bases at J, with 10 bases between the two ends. The CDR3 sequence is 15 residues long. The CDR3 reads CASSPGYPGANVLTF. The CDR3 coding sequence is TGTGCCAGCAGCCCGGGGTATCCTGGGGCCAACGTCCTGACTTTC.